The 23 T cell receptor beta chains in this list originate from one sample, sequenced in a study of OX40 agonist ivuxolimab in advanced cancers. Some clones are missing from TCRdb's copy, which holds only in-frame ones; the method was immunoSEQ multiplex PCR. This sample has 65,000 or so clones, with 80% to 90% found just once. The starting material was CD4+ or CD8+ T cells sorted from blood, obtained in a trial of the OX40 agonist ivuxolimab. The receptors were gathered from an adult with an advanced solid tumor such as melanoma, head and neck, liver or kidney cancer.

This clone was seen a handful of times. The chain joins TRBV28 to TRBJ1-2; D unresolved. V lost 10 bases to trimming and J lost 2 bases, with 11 bases between them. The CDR3 sequence is 12 residues long. Germline-derived CDR1 and CDR2 are MDHEN and SYDVKM. In nucleotides, the CDR3 is TGTGCCACGGCCCCAGTAAACTATGGCTACACCTTC. Residues: CATAPVNYGYTF.

This clone occurred a few times. The genes are TRBV19 and TRBJ2-2; D is perhaps TRBD2 (6 bases). The CDR3 totals 15 residues. Germline V gene data show CDR1 as LNHDA and CDR2 as SQIVND (reference sequence). The V gene lost 8 bases and the J gene lost 7 bases, with 20 bases spanning the gap. Here the CDR3 reads CASEGLQGGYGELFF. The CDR3 coding sequence is TGTGCCAGTGAGGGACTCCAGGGTGGTTACGGGGAGCTGTTTTTT. Full variable domain (rest looked up from reference TRBV19 and TRBJ2-2): DGGITQSPKYLFRKEGQNVTLSCEQNLNHDAMYWYRQDPGQGLRLIYYSQIVNDFQKGDIAEGYSVSREKKESFPLTVTSAQKNPTAFYLCASEGLQGGYGELFFGEGSRLTVL.

V is TRBV5-1 and J is TRBJ2-1; 14 nucleotides line up with TRBD2. The CDR3 contains 16 residues. V dropped 5 bases and J dropped 8; count of bases not matched to a gene: 9. Germline CDR1 reads SGHRS; CDR2 reads YFSETQ. This CDR3 reads CASRDRLAGGSDEQFF. CDR3 sequence (DNA): TGCGCCAGCAGGGACAGACTAGCGGGGGGGAGCGATGAGCAGTTCTTC.

This clone was counted a single time. The V gene is TRBV7-8, the J gene TRBJ1-4; 10 nucleotides agree with TRBD1. The CDR3 covers 15 residues. V lost 4 bases and J lost 14; bases outside the gene matches: 13. The germline V gene encodes CDR1 SGHVS and CDR2 FQNEAQ. The CDR3 nucleotides are TGTGCCAGCAGCTCCCGGGACAGGGGCGGCAAATCCCTGTTTTTT. Amino acid sequence: CASSSRDRGGKSLFF.

This clone was detected only a few times. This chain links TRBV9 with TRBJ2-3; D uncertain. The V end was cut by 4 bases, the J end by 2 bases, with 11 bases between. The CDR3 covers 14 residues. Germline CDR1 SGDLS, CDR2 YYNGEE. The DNA for the CDR3 is TGTGCCAGCAGCCCGATCGGCTCCACAGATACGCAGTATTTT. The encoded protein is CASSPIGSTDTQYF.

The gene calls are TRBV29-1 and TRBJ2-3; the D is unclear. Between the trimmed V and J ends, which lost 5 bases and 1 base, there was a span of 10 bases. This CDR3 has 13 amino acids. CDR1 is SQVTM and CDR2 is ANQGSEA in the germline V gene. CDR3 sequence reads: CSVQSLGTDTQYF. CDR3 nucleotide sequence: TGCAGCGTTCAGAGCTTGGGCACAGATACGCAGTATTTT.

The chain couples TRBV19 to TRBJ2-1; TRBD2 is a possible D gene (5 bases). Trimming left V 5 bases short and J 6 bases short, with 17 bases between. The CDR3 contains 15 residues. CDR1 is LNHDA, CDR2 SQIVND, per germline (reference sequence). In nucleotides, the CDR3 is TGTGCCAGTAGTCCCAATCGGGGTCGGGGCAATGAGCAGTTCTTC. This codes for CASSPNRGRGNEQFF.

This clone was picked up one time. This chain links TRBV5-1 with TRBJ2-3; D uncertain. The V gene's germline CDR1 is SGHRS and CDR2 YFSETQ. Trimming left V 2 bases short and J 2 bases short, with 6 bases between. The CDR3 spans 13 residues. CDR3 DNA sequence: TGCGCCAGCAGCTTCAAGGACACAGATACGCAGTATTTT. This gives the protein CASSFKDTDTQYF.

The rearrangement links TRBV6-5 to TRBJ1-5; 9 nucleotides agree with TRBD1. This CDR3 comprises 14 residues. The germline V gene has CDR1 MNHEY and CDR2 SVGAGI. V dropped 4 bases and J dropped 7; count of bases not matched to a gene: 5. The CDR3 loop is CASSLDRGGQPQHF. CDR3 DNA: TGTGCCAGCAGTTTGGACAGGGGTGGCCAGCCCCAGCATTTT.

The CDR3 here is CASSQGRDTQYF. CDR3 nucleotide sequence: TGTGCCAGCAGTCAGGGGCGGGATACGCAGTATTTT. The chain has TRBV9 and TRBJ2-3, with D maybe TRBD1 (6 bases). V was pared by 5 bases and J by 6 bases, with 10 bases between. Germline values: CDR1 SGDLS, CDR2 YYNGEE. The length of the CDR3 is 12 residues.

The chain combines TRBV18 with TRBJ1-1, with TRBD1 matching over 7 bases. Trimming cost V 3 bases and J 7 bases; bases outside gene matches: 11. The germline V gene encodes CDR1 KGHSH and CDR2 LQKENI. CDR3 length: 15 amino acids. CDR3 nucleotide sequence: TGTGCCAGCTCACCGAACCAACCCGGGGACAGTGAAGCTTTCTTT. Encoded protein: CASSPNQPGDSEAFF.

This clone was picked up a small number of times. The CDR3 DNA reads TGTGCCAGCAGTGAAAGGGGGGCTAATGAAAAACTGTTTTTT. It is translated as CASSERGANEKLFF. The chain combines TRBV6-5 with TRBJ1-4, with a weak D call TRBD1 (6 bases). The CDR3 runs to 14 residues. Germline values: CDR1 MNHEY, CDR2 SVGAGI. V lost 5 bases and J 3 bases, leaving 10 bases between the germline ends.

The genes are TRBV7-9 and TRBJ1-1, with D possibly being TRBD1 (6 bases). The germline V gene has CDR1 SEHNR and CDR2 FQNEAQ (reference sequence). V lost 1 base, J lost 4 bases, and 7 bases lay in between. This CDR3 has 13 amino acids. The CDR3 DNA is TGTGCCAGCAGCTTAGGGGGGGCCACTGAAGCTTTCTTT. Translating it yields CASSLGGATEAFF.

The chain joins TRBV6-6 to TRBJ2-2, with TRBD2 as a possible D gene (7 bases). V was trimmed by 6 bases and J by 0 bases, leaving 14 bases between them. CDR1 and CDR2 (germline): MNHNY, SVGAGI (reference sequence). The CDR3 length is 16 residues. This CDR3 is CASRGGDTSNTGELFF. In DNA form, the CDR3 reads TGTGCCAGCAGAGGGGGGGACACCTCGAACACCGGGGAGCTGTTTTTT.

V gene TRBV14 combines with J gene TRBJ2-3; D is undetermined. The germline V and J ends were trimmed by 1 base and 8 bases, with 7 bases remaining between them. The CDR3 loop spans 12 amino acids. Germline CDR1 and CDR2: SGHDN and FVKESK. The CDR3 nucleotides read TGTGCCAGCAGCCAAGGGTCGGGTACGCAGTATTTT. Translated: CASSQGSGTQYF. Complete variable domain (other parts from reference TRBV14 and TRBJ2-3): EAGVTQFPSHSVIEKGQTVTLRCDPISGHDNLYWYRRVMGKEIKFLLHFVKESKQDESGMPNNRFLAERTGGTYSTLKVQPAELEDSGVYFCASSQGSGTQYFGPGTRLTVL.

The chain links TRBV5-1 to TRBJ1-1; D uncertain. Germline loops: CDR1 SGHRS, CDR2 YFSETQ. This CDR3 has 14 residues. V gave up 2 bases and J gave up 2 bases, with 10 bases separating them. CDR3 residues: CASSLWGENTEAFF. The CDR3 DNA sequence: TGCGCCAGCAGCTTATGGGGTGAAAACACTGAAGCTTTCTTT.

The chain uses TRBV25-1 and TRBJ1-1, with D maybe TRBD1 (5 bases). CDR1 is MGHDK and CDR2 is SYGVNS in the germline V gene. This CDR3 has 13 amino acids. Trimming cost V 9 bases and J 4 bases, with 15 bases left between them. The CDR3 coding sequence is TGTGCCAGTGTCCGTCGGGGGACCACTGAAGCTTTCTTT. It translates to CASVRRGTTEAFF.

CDR3 amino acids: CASSHRDPGEKLFF. The DNA for the CDR3 is TGCGCCAGCAGCCACCGGGACCCGGGTGAAAAACTGTTTTTT. This chain uses TRBV4-1 with TRBJ1-4; maybe TRBD1 (5 bases). The V gene's germline CDR1 is MGHRA and CDR2 YSYEKL. V lost 3 bases to trimming and J lost 7 bases, with 12 bases between them. This CDR3 spans 14 amino acids.

The chain couples TRBV9 to TRBJ2-2; no firm D call. With 0 bases removed from V and 7 bases from J, the gap between germline ends came to 4 bases. The CDR3 has 12 amino acids. Germline V gives CDR1 SGDLS, CDR2 YYNGEE. CDR3 region: CASSVEFGELFF. CDR3 coding DNA: TGTGCCAGCAGCGTAGAATTCGGGGAGCTGTTTTTT.

This clone ranks as medium-sized (0.01 to 0.1%). This sequence joins TRBV11-2 and TRBJ1-1; the D is unclear. Between the trimmed V and J ends, which lost 1 base and 1 base, there was a span of 10 bases. From germline, CDR1 is SGHAT and CDR2 FQNNGV. The CDR3 length is 15 residues. The CDR3 loop reads CASSLVRAGNTEAFF. The DNA for the CDR3 is TGTGCCAGCAGCTTAGTCCGAGCGGGGAACACTGAAGCTTTCTTT.

V and J are TRBV11-1 and TRBJ1-6, with TRBD1 matching over 7 bases. The trim removed 1 base at V and 7 bases at J, leaving 4 bases unmatched. The CDR3 totals 15 residues. The germline V gene has CDR1 SGHAT and CDR2 FQDESV (reference sequence). The CDR3 is CASSLDPGQNSPLHF. As DNA, the CDR3 is TGTGCCAGCAGCTTAGATCCGGGACAGAATTCACCCCTCCACTTT. The variable domain in full, with the rest retrieved from reference TRBV11-1 and TRBJ1-6, is EAEVAQSPRYKITEKSQAVAFWCDPISGHATLYWYRQILGQGPELLVQFQDESVVDDSQLPKDRFSAERLKGVDSTLKIQPAELGDSAMYLCASSLDPGQNSPLHFGNGTRLTVT.

The chain joins TRBV5-4 to TRBJ1-4; the match to TRBD1 covers 8 bases. The CDR3 spans 14 residues. Germline V CDR1 and CDR2: SGHNT, YYREEE (reference sequence). The V gene end was trimmed by 4 bases and the J gene end by 10 bases; junction bases not matched to a gene: 9. CDR3 nucleotides: TGTGCCAGCAGCGTACAGGACAGGGCTGGAAAACTGTTTTTT. Its translation: CASSVQDRAGKLFF.

The chain uses TRBV5-1 and TRBJ1-2; maybe TRBD1 (6 bases). In germline, CDR1 is SGHRS, CDR2 YFSETQ. The CDR3 has 13 amino acids. V was pared by 3 bases and J by 2 bases, with 8 bases between. This CDR3 reads CASSSTGNYGYTF. As DNA, the CDR3 is TGCGCCAGCAGCTCCACAGGGAACTATGGCTACACCTTC. Combining the CDR3 with reference TRBV5-1 and TRBJ1-2 gives the whole variable domain KAGVTQTPRYLIKTRGQQVTLSCSPISGHRSVSWYQQTPGQGLQFLFEYFSETQRNKGNFPGRFSGRQFSNSRSEMNVSTLELGDSALYLCASSSTGNYGYTFGSGTRLTVV.